Described below is a single TCR beta chain sequence and its context. The data were taken from a study of blood T cell repertoires in COVID-19. Germline values: CDR1 SGHTA, CDR2 FQGTGA. The germline V and J ends were trimmed by 0 bases and 8 bases, with 28 bases remaining between them. There are 20 residues in the CDR3. Method: immunoSEQ multiplex PCR; TCRdb's copy keeps in-frame clones and lacks some. The sample holds roughly 280,000 clones, 85% to 95% seen once. The source is a man aged 35-49 years who had been exposed to COVID-19. Material for sequencing was PBMCs or T cells enriched from blood (not recorded which). The chain carries TRBV7-3 and TRBJ2-2, with a tentative D call TRBD2 (6 bases). The CDR3 region is CASSLTLGGAPTIPGGELFF. The DNA of the CDR3 is TGTGCCAGCAGCTTAACCTTGGGAGGAGCCCCAACCATACCCGGGGGGGAGCTGTTTTTT.